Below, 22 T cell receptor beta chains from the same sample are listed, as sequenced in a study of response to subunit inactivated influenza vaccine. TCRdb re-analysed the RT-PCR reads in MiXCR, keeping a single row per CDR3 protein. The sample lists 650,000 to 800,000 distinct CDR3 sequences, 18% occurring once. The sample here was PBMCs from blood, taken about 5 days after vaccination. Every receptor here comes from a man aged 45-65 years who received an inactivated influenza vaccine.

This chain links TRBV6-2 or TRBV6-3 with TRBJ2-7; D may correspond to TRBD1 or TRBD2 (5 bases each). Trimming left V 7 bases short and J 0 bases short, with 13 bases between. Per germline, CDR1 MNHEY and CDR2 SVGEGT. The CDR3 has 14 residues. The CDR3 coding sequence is TGTGCCAGCACACCACCAGGGAGCTCCTACGAGCAGTACTTC. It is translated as CASTPPGSSYEQYF.

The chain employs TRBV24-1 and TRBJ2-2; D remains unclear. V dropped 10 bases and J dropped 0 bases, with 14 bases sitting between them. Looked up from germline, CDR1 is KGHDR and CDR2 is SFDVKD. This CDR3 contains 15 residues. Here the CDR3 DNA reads TGTGCCACGAGGCCGAGACACGCGAACACCGGGGAGCTGTTTTTT. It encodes CATRPRHANTGELFF.

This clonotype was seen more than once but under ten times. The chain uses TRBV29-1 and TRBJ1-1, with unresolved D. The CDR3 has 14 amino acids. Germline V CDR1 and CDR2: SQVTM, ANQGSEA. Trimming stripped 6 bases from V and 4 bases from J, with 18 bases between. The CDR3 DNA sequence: TGCAGCGTGGGGAGGTGGGAGGAGAGCACTGAAGCTTTCTTT. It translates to CSVGRWEESTEAFF.

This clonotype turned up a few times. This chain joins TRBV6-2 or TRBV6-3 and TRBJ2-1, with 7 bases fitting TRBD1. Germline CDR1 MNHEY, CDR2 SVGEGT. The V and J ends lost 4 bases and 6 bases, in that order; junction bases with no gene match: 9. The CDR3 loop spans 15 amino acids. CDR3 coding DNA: TGTGCCAGCAGTTTACGACAGGGTCGGGGCAATGAGCAGTTCTTC. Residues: CASSLRQGRGNEQFF.

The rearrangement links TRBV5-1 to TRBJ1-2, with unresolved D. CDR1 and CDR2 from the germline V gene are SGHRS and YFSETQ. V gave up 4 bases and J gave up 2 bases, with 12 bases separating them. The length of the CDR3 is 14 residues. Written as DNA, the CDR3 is TGCGCCAGCAGCCAAAGTGAAGGGAACTATGGCTACACCTTC. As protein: CASSQSEGNYGYTF.

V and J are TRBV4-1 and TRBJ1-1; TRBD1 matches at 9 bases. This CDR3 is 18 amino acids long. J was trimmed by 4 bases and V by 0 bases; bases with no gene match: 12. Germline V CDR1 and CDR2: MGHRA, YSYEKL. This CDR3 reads CASSQDFGTGSLVTEAFF. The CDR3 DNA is TGCGCCAGCAGCCAAGATTTCGGGACAGGGAGTCTGGTCACTGAAGCTTTCTTT.

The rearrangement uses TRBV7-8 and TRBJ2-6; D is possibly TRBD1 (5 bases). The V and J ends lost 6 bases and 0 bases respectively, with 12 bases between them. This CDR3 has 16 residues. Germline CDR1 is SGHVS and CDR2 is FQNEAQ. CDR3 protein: CASRIRESSGANVLTF. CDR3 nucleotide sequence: TGTGCCAGCAGGATCAGGGAAAGCTCTGGGGCCAACGTCCTGACTTTC.

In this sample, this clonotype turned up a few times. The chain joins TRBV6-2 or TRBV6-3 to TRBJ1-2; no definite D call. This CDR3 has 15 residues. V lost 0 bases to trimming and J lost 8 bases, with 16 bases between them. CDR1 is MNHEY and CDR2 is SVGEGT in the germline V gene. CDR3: CASSYSKLGIQGYTF. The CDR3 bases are TGTGCCAGCAGTTACTCGAAATTAGGGATCCAAGGCTACACCTTC.

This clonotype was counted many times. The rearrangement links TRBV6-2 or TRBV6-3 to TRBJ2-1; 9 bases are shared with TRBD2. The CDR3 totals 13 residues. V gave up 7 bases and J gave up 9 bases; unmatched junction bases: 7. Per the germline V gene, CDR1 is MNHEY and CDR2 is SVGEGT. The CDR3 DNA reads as TGTGCCAGCAAAGTAGATAGCGGGGGTGAGCAGTTCTTC. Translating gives CASKVDSGGEQFF.

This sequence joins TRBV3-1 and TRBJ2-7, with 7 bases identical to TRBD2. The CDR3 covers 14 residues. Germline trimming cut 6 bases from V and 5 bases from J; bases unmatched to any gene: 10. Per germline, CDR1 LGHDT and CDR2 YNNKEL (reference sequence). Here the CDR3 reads CASSQSGGDHEQYF. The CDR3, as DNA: TGTGCCAGCAGTCAGTCTGGGGGGGACCACGAGCAGTACTTC.

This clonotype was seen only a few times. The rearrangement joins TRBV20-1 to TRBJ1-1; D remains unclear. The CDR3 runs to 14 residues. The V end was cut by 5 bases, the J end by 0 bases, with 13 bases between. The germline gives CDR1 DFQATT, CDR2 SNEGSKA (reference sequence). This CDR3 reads CSAPLLLMNTEAFF. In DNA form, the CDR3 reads TGCAGTGCTCCCCTACTATTGATGAACACTGAAGCTTTCTTT.

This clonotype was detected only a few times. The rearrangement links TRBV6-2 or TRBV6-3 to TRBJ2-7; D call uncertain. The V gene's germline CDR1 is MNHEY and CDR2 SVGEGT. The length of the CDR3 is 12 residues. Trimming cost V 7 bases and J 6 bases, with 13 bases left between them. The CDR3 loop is CASTPDPIEQYF. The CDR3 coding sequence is TGTGCCAGCACCCCCGACCCGATCGAGCAGTACTTC.

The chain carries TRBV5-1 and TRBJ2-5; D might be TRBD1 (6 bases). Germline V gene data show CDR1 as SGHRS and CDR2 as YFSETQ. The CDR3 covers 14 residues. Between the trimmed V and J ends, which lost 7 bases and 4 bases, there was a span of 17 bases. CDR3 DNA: TGCGCCAGCGGCCGGGACAAACCGATAGAGACCCAGTACTTC. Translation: CASGRDKPIETQYF.

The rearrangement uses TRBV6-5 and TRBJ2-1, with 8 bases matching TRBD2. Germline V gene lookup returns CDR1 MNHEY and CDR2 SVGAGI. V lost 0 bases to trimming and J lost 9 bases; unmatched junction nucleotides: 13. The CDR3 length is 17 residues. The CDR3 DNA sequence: TGTGCCAGCAGTTACTCATATAGCGGGAAATTCTCCCCTGAGCAGTTCTTC. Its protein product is CASSYSYSGKFSPEQFF.

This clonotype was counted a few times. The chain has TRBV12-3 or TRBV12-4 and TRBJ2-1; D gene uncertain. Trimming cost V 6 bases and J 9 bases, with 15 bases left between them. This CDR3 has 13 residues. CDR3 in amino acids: CASSEPSSIEQFF. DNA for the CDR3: TGTGCCAGCAGCGAACCCAGTTCCATTGAGCAGTTCTTC.

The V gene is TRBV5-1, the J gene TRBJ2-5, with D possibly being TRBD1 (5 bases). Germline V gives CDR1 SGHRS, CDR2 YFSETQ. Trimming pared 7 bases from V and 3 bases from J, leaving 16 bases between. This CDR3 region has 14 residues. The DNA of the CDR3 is TGCGCCAGCTACCAGGGCAAGGAAAAAGAGACCCAGTACTTC. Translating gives CASYQGKEKETQYF.

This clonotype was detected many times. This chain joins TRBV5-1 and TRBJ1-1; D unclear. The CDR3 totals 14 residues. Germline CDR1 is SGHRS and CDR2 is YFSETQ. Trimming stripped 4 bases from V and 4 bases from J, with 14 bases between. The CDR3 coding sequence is TGCGCCAGCAGCGTAACGTCAAGGGCCACTGAAGCTTTCTTT. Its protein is CASSVTSRATEAFF.

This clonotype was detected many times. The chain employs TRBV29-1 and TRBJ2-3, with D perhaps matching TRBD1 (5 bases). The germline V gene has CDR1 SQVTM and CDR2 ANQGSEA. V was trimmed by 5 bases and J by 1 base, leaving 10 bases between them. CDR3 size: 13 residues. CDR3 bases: TGCAGCGTTACAGGCCTGGGCACAGATACGCAGTATTTT. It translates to CSVTGLGTDTQYF.

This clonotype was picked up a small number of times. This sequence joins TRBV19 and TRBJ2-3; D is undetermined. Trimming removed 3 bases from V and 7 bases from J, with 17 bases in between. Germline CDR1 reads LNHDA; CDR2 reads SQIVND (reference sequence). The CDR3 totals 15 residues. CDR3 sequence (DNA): TGTGCCAGTAGTATCGGCCAGGCTCCTAGGAATACGCAGTATTTT. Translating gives CASSIGQAPRNTQYF.

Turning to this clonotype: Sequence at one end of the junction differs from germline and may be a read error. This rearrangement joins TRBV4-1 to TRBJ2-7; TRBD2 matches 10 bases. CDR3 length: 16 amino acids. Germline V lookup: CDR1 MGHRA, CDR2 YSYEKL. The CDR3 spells CASSQDRASGSYEQSF. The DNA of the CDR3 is TGCGCCAGCAGCCAAGATCGGGCTAGCGGGAGCTACGAGCAGTCCTTC.

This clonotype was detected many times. The DNA for the CDR3 is TGTGCCAGCAGTCAATACACCAGCGGGGTCTACAATGAGCAGTTCTTC. Translated: CASSQYTSGVYNEQFF. The chain links TRBV6-2 or TRBV6-3 to TRBJ2-1; 7 nucleotides agree with TRBD2. This CDR3 spans 16 amino acids. Trimming at V came to 5 bases and at J to 3 bases, leaving 10 bases not matched to a gene. In germline, CDR1 is MNHEY, CDR2 SVGEGT.

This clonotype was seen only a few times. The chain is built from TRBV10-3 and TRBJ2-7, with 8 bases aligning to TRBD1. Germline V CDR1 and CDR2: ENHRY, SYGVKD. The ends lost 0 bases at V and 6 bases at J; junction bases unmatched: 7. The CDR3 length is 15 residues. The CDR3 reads CAISESAGGFLEQYF. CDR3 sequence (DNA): TGTGCCATCAGTGAGTCGGCAGGGGGCTTTCTCGAGCAGTACTTC.